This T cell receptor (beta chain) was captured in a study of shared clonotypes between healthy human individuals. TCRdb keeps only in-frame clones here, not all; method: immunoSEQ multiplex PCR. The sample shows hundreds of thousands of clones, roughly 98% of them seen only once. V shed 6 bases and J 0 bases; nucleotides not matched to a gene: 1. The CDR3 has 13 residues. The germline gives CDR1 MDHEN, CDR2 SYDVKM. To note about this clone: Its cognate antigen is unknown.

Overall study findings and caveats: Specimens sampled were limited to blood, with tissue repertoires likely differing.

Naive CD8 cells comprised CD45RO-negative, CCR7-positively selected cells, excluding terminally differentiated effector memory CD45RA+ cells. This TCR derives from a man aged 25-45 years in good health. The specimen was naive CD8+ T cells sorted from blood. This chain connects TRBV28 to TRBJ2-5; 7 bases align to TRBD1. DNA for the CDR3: TGTGCCAGCAGGGGGACAGACCAAGAGACCCAGTACTTC. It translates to CASRGTDQETQYF.